These 10 T cell receptor beta chains came from one sample sequenced in a study of control samples from healthy donors and cancer patients. TCRdb keeps only in-frame clones here, not all; method: immunoSEQ multiplex PCR. The table lists around 76,000 clones, roughly nine tenths of them singletons. The specimen sequenced was PBMCs. Receptor source: a woman aged 50 to 65 with colorectal cancer.

A single count supports this clone. Written as DNA, the CDR3 is TGTGCCAGCAGTTATGGTACGACAGGGTTGAAGACCCAGTACTTC. This gives the protein CASSYGTTGLKTQYF. V usage is TRBV6-2 or TRBV6-3 and J usage is TRBJ2-5, with 7 bases fitting TRBD1. This CDR3 has 15 residues. After removal of 3 bases from V and 6 bases from J, the junction contained 10 bases not matched to a gene. CDR1 and CDR2 from the germline V gene are MNHEY and SVGEGT.

The chain links TRBV30 to TRBJ1-5; D gene uncertain. V lost 5 bases and J lost 1, with 6 bases in between. The CDR3 is 12 amino acids. CDR1 is GTSNPN and CDR2 is SVGIG in the germline V gene (reference sequence). This CDR3 reads CAWGESNQPQHF. CDR3 coding DNA: TGTGCCTGGGGGGAAAGCAATCAGCCCCAGCATTTT.

This clone was seen a single time. The chain uses TRBV6-2 or TRBV6-3 and TRBJ2-2; 9 nucleotides align to TRBD1. CDR1 and CDR2 from the germline V gene are MNHEY and SVGEGT. CDR3 size: 14 residues. V trimming: 2 bases; J trimming: 7 bases; junction bases outside the gene matches: 2. CDR3 amino acids: CASSYGQGYGELFF. The CDR3 region has the DNA TGTGCCAGCAGTTACGGACAGGGGTACGGGGAGCTGTTTTTT.

The V and J genes are TRBV14 and TRBJ1-2; 7 positions match TRBD1. With V trimmed by 4 bases and J by 4 bases, 3 bases remained unmatched. The CDR3 has 13 residues. CDR1 is SGHDN and CDR2 is FVKESK in the germline V gene. The CDR3 coding sequence is TGTGCCAGCAGCCCCGGGACAGCCTATGGCTACACCTTC. It specifies CASSPGTAYGYTF.

This clone has only a few counts. The rearrangement links TRBV27 to TRBJ1-6; a possible D gene is TRBD1 (5 bases). The CDR3 consists of 16 residues. Trimming cost V 5 bases and J 6 bases, with 17 bases left between them. CDR1 and CDR2 (germline): MNHEY, SMNVEV (reference sequence). The CDR3 coding sequence is TGTGCCAGCAGTCACTCCCGGGACTTATTTAATTCACCCCTCCACTTT. This sequence encodes CASSHSRDLFNSPLHF.

The V gene is TRBV6-1, the J gene TRBJ2-7; no clear D. This CDR3 contains 19 residues. V was trimmed by 0 bases and J by 2 bases, leaving 23 bases between them. The germline CDR1 and CDR2 sequences are MNHNS and SASEGT. The CDR3, as DNA: TGTGCCAGCAGTGAAGCGCGTTTTCGTTTCGGCAGCTATGCCTACGAGCAGTACGTC. Protein product: CASSEARFRFGSYAYEQYV.

The V gene is TRBV5-4, the J gene TRBJ1-2, with 8 bases fitting TRBD1. Germline CDR1 reads SGHNT; CDR2 reads YYREEE (reference sequence). The trim removed 4 bases at V and 4 bases at J, leaving 3 bases unmatched. There are 13 residues in the CDR3. The CDR3 DNA sequence: TGTGCCAGCAGCAACAGGGGGGCCTATGGCTACACCTTC. Protein: CASSNRGAYGYTF.

CDR3 sequence reads: CASSLAGTGNTIYF. CDR3 nucleotide sequence: TGCGCCAGCAGCCTGGCTGGGACTGGAAACACCATATATTTT. This chain joins TRBV5-1 and TRBJ1-3, with unresolved D. Trimming took 4 bases from V and 2 from J, leaving 10 bases between them. This CDR3 is built from 14 residues. Germline V gene lookup returns CDR1 SGHRS and CDR2 YFSETQ.

This clone appeared a single time. The J gene is TRBJ2-1, the V gene TRBV18; TRBD2 might be the D (5 bases). This CDR3 has 12 residues. Per germline, CDR1 KGHSH and CDR2 LQKENI. CDR3 in amino acids: CAGGLTYNEQFF. CDR3 nucleotide sequence: TGTGCAGGCGGGCTTACTTACAATGAGCAGTTCTTC.

This chain connects TRBV18 to TRBJ2-7, with unresolved D. Trimming left V 4 bases short and J 3 bases short, with 10 bases between. Germline V gene sequence: CDR1 KGHSH, CDR2 LQKENI. The CDR3 totals 13 residues. This CDR3 is CASSLGNFYEQYV. DNA for the CDR3: TGTGCCAGCTCACTTGGGAACTTCTACGAGCAGTACGTC.